The text below deals with one T cell receptor (beta chain). What it binds is unknown. The germline V gene encodes CDR1 MDHEN and CDR2 SYDVKM. Deletions cut 3 bases from V and 4 bases from J, with 9 bases between. The CDR3 covers 14 residues. This record belongs to a study of cytomegalovirus exposure and HLA in healthy donors. Study details: There were 117 million unique TCR beta sequences, drawn from about 200 million T cells, in an earlier analysis. Whole-study findings and limits: Most sequenced TCRs were rare (though some public TCRs occurred in many donors). Researchers catalogued roughly 150 TCR beta chains as cytomegalovirus-associated. In an earlier analysis, productive rearrangement rates for most beta V segments clustered near 87% or 30%.

Vbeta (60) and Jbeta (13) primers were used in the PCR. Clones were sequenced by immunoSEQ multiplex PCR, and TCRdb holds only the in-frame ones, with some missing. The sample holds about 130,000 clones; 80% are singletons and the top ten take 8.9%. The origin of this receptor is a man aged 30 to 45 in good health and CMV-seropositive. The chain is built from TRBV28 and TRBJ1-4; D is undetermined. Input material: PBMCs. Here the CDR3 DNA reads TGTGCCAGCAGTTTGTTACAATATAATGAAAAACTGTTTTTT. Its protein is CASSLLQYNEKLFF.